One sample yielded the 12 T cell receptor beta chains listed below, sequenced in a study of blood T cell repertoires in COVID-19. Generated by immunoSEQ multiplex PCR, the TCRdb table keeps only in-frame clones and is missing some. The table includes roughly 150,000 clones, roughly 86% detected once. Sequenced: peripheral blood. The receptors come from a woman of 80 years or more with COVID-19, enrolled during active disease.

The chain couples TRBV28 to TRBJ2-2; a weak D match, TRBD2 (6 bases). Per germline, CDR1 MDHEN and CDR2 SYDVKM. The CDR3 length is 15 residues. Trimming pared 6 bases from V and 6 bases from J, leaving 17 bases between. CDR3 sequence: CASRVGSEGSGELFF. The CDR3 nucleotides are TGTGCCAGCAGGGTCGGCTCGGAGGGGTCCGGGGAGCTGTTTTTT.

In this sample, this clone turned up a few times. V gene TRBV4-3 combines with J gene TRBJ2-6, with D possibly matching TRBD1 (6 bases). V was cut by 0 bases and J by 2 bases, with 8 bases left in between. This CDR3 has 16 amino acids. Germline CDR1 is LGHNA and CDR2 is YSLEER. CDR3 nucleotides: TGCGCCAGCAGCCAAGATGGGGGCGCTGGGGCCAACGTCCTGACTTTC. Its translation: CASSQDGGAGANVLTF.

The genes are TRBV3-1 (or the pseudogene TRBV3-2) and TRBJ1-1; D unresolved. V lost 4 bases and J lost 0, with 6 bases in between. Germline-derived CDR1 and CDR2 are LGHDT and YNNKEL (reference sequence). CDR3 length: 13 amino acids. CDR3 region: CASSREVNTEAFF. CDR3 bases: TGTGCCAGCAGCCGCGAAGTGAACACTGAAGCTTTCTTT.

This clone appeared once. The CDR3 here is CASRPTGETEAFF. The DNA of the CDR3 is TGTGCCAGCAGGCCGACAGGGGAAACTGAAGCTTTCTTT. The V and J genes are TRBV7-9 and TRBJ1-1; 8 nucleotides match TRBD1. Per the germline V gene, CDR1 is SEHNR and CDR2 is FQNEAQ (reference sequence). V lost 6 bases to trimming and J lost 5 bases; unmatched junction nucleotides: 5. The CDR3 spans 13 residues.

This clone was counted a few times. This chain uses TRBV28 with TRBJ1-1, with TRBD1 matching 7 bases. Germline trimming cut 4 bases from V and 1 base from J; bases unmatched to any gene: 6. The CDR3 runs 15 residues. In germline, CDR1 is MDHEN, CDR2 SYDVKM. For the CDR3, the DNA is TGTGCCAGCAGTTCATCGACAGGGTCGAACACTGAAGCTTTCTTT. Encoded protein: CASSSSTGSNTEAFF.

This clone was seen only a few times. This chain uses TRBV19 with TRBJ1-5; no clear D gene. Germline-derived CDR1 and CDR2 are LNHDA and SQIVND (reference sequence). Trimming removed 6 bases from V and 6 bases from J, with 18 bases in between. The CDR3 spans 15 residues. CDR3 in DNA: TGTGCCAGTAGCCCTTCTGGGTCGGGAAGTCAGCCCCAGCATTTT. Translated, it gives CASSPSGSGSQPQHF.

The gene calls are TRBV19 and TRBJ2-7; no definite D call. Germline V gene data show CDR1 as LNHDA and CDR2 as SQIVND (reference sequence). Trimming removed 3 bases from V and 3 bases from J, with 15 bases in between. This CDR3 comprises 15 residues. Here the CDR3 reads CASSIRMLPSYEQYF. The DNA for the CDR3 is TGTGCCAGTAGTATCCGAATGCTCCCTAGCTACGAGCAGTACTTC.

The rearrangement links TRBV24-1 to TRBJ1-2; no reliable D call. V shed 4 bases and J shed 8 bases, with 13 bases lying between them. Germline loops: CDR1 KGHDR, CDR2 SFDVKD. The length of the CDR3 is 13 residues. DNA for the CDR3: TGTGCCACCAGTGACCAAAGCCGCGGAGGCTACACCTTC. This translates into CATSDQSRGGYTF.

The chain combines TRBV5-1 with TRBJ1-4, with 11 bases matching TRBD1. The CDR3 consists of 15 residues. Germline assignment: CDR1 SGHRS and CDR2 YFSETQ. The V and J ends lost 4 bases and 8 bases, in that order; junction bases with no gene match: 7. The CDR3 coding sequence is TGCGCCAGCAGCAACCGGGACAGGGGGGAGGAAAAACTGTTTTTT. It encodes CASSNRDRGEEKLFF.

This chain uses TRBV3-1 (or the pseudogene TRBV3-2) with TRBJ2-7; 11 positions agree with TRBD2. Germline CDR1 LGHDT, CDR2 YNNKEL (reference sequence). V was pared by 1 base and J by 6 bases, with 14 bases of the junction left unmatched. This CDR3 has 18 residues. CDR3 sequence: CASSQGLAGGQGGSEQYF. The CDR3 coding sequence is TGTGCCAGCAGCCAAGGGCTAGCGGGAGGCCAAGGGGGGAGCGAGCAGTACTTC.

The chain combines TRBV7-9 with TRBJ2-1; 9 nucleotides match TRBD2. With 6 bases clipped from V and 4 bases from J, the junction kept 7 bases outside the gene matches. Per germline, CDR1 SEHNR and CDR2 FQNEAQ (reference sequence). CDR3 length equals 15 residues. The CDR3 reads CASRPSGVDYNEQFF. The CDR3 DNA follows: TGTGCCAGCAGACCTAGCGGGGTCGATTACAATGAGCAGTTCTTC.

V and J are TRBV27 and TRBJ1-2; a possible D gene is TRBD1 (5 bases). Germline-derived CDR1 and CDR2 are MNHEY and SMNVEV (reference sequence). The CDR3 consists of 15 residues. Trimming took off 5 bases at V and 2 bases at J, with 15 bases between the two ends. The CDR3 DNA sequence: TGTGCCAGCAGTCCCGTGGCGGCAGGGAACTATGGCTACACCTTC. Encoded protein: CASSPVAAGNYGYTF.